This TCR beta chain was identified during a study of cytomegalovirus exposure and HLA in healthy donors. Data came from immunoSEQ multiplex PCR; TCRdb stores just in-frame clones and leaves some out. Of 250,000 to 400,000 clones in the sample, around 90% were seen once. Losses at the gene ends were 1 base for V and 7 bases for J; bases not matched to a gene: 10. The V gene's germline CDR1 is MNHEY and CDR2 SVGAGI. The CDR3 length is 16 residues. Material: PBMCs. The TCR originated in a man aged 25-45 years in good health and CMV-seronegative. The chain combines TRBV6-5 with TRBJ1-2, with 9 bases aligning to TRBD1. The CDR3 nucleotides are TGTGCCAGCAGTTACTTTTCTCCCGGGACAGGGCGTGGCTACACCTTC. It specifies CASSYFSPGTGRGYTF.